This T cell receptor (beta chain) was recorded in a study of PD-1 blockade in classical Hodgkin lymphoma. Whole-study results and caveats: Baseline TCR diversity was reportedly lower in newly diagnosed patients than healthy donors.

Relapses following autologous stem cell transplantation were seen in all patients, with brentuximab vedotin exposure varying. As concerns this clone: Its antigen is undetermined.

TCRdb's table, derived via immunoSEQ multiplex PCR, lists solely in-frame clones and lacks some. The repertoire holds roughly 56,000 clones, with more than 75% as singletons. V was pared by 4 bases and J by 8 bases, with 17 bases between. Germline CDR1 MGHRA, CDR2 YSYEKL. This CDR3 contains 15 residues. The TCR was taken from a human donor with classical Hodgkin lymphoma. The rearrangement uses TRBV4-1 and TRBJ1-4; D uncertain. The specimen was peripheral blood mononuclear cells (PBMCs), collected before the second cycle of nivolumab. DNA for the CDR3: TGCGCCAGCAGCCCCCGCGAGGGTATTTGGGAAAAACTGTTTTTT. This encodes CASSPREGIWEKLFF.